A selection of T cell receptor beta chains follows, all from one sample in a study of PD-1 blockade in classical Hodgkin lymphoma. TCRdb keeps only in-frame clones here, not all; method: immunoSEQ multiplex PCR. Of around 93,000 clones detected, 78% appear once; the ten largest clones hold 8% to 9.5%. This sample comprised peripheral blood mononuclear cells (PBMCs), obtained before the fourth cycle of nivolumab. Source of these receptors: a human donor with classical Hodgkin lymphoma. Each CDR3 is given with its conserved first and last residue. D genes are given only for firm matches.

j_gene: TRBJ2-1
v_gene: TRBV7-9
d_gene: -
CDR3aa: CASSLVGARYNEQFF
CDR3nt: TGTGCCAGCAGCTTAGTGGGGGCTAGGTACAATGAGCAGTTCTTC

j_gene: TRBJ1-1
v_gene: TRBV6-5
d_gene: TRBD1
CDR3aa: CASRTQGLGTEAFF
CDR3nt: TGTGCCAGCAGAACACAGGGGCTTGGCACTGAAGCTTTCTTT

j_gene: TRBJ2-3
v_gene: TRBV4-1
d_gene: -
CDR3aa: CASSPGPKSTDTQYF
CDR3nt: TGCGCCAGCAGCCCTGGACCCAAAAGCACAGATACGCAGTATTTT

j_gene: TRBJ2-2
v_gene: TRBV7-3
d_gene: TRBD2
CDR3aa: CASSPPGLAGGPGGELFF
CDR3nt: TGTGCCAGCAGCCCCCCAGGACTAGCGGGGGGGCCGGGCGGGGAGCTGTTTTTT

j_gene: TRBJ1-4
v_gene: TRBV10-3
d_gene: TRBD1
CDR3aa: CAISGDRGREKLFF
CDR3nt: TGTGCCATCAGTGGCGACAGGGGGCGTGAAAAACTGTTTTTT

j_gene: TRBJ2-5
v_gene: TRBV27
d_gene: TRBD1
CDR3aa: CASSFRTGLWETQYF
CDR3nt: TGTGCCAGCAGTTTTCGGACAGGGCTCTGGGAGACCCAGTACTTC

j_gene: TRBJ2-5
v_gene: TRBV6-5
d_gene: TRBD2
CDR3aa: CASSPSGRVDETQYF
CDR3nt: TGTGCCAGCAGTCCTAGCGGGAGGGTAGACGAGACCCAGTACTTC

j_gene: TRBJ2-2
v_gene: TRBV10-3
d_gene: -
CDR3aa: CAISESDSTGELFF
CDR3nt: TGTGCCATCAGTGAGTCAGACAGCACCGGGGAGCTGTTTTTT

j_gene: TRBJ2-2
v_gene: TRBV11-3
d_gene: -
CDR3aa: CASSLDGGPGELFF
CDR3nt: TGTGCCAGCAGCTTAGATGGGGGGCCCGGGGAGCTGTTTTTT

j_gene: TRBJ2-3
v_gene: TRBV7-9
d_gene: TRBD2
CDR3aa: CASSPGLAGDTQYF
CDR3nt: TGTGCCAGCAGCCCTGGACTAGCGGGGGATACGCAGTATTTT

j_gene: TRBJ2-1
v_gene: TRBV7-9
d_gene: -
CDR3aa: CASSLARDGYNEQFF
CDR3nt: TGTGCCAGCAGCTTAGCGAGGGACGGGTATAATGAGCAGTTCTTC

j_gene: TRBJ2-1
v_gene: TRBV7-3
d_gene: -
CDR3aa: CASSFRDGPNNEQFF
CDR3nt: TGTGCCAGCAGCTTCCGGGACGGACCAAACAATGAGCAGTTCTTC

j_gene: TRBJ2-3
v_gene: TRBV7-9
d_gene: -
CDR3aa: CASSPAATTDTQYF
CDR3nt: TGTGCCAGCAGCCCAGCGGCGACCACAGATACGCAGTATTTT

j_gene: TRBJ2-7
v_gene: TRBV19
d_gene: TRBD1
CDR3aa: CASSHIPPAGGDYEQYF
CDR3nt: TGTGCCAGTAGTCATATACCGCCGGCAGGGGGCGACTACGAGCAGTACTTC

j_gene: TRBJ1-2
v_gene: TRBV27
d_gene: -
CDR3aa: CASSSVQGGYTF
CDR3nt: TGTGCCAGCAGTTCGGTCCAGGGAGGCTACACCTTC